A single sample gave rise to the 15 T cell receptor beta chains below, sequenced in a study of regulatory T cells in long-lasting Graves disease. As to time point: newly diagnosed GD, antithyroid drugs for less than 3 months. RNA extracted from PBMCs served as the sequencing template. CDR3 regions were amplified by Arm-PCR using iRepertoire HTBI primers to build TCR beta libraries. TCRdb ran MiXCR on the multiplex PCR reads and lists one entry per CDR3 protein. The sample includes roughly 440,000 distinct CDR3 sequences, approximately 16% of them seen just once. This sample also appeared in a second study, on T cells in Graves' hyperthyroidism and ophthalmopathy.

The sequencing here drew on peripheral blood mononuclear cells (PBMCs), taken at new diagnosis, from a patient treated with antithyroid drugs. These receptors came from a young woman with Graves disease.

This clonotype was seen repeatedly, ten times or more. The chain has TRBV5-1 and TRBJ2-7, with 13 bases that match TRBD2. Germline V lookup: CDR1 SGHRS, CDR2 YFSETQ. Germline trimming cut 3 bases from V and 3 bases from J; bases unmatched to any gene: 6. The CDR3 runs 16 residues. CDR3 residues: CASSWGLAGRLYEQYF. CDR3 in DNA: TGCGCCAGCAGCTGGGGACTAGCGGGGCGACTCTACGAGCAGTACTTC. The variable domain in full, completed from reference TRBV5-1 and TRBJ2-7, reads KAGVTQTPRYLIKTRGQQVTLSCSPISGHRSVSWYQQTPGQGLQFLFEYFSETQRNKGNFPGRFSGRQFSNSRSEMNVSTLELGDSALYLCASSWGLAGRLYEQYFGPGTRLTVT.

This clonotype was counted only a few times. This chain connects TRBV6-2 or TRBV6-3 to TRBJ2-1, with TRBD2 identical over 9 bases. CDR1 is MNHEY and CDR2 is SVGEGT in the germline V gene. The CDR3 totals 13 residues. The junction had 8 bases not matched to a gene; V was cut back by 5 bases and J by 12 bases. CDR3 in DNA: TGTGCCAGCAGTCATCAGCGGGAGGCTGGGCAGTTCTTC. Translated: CASSHQREAGQFF.

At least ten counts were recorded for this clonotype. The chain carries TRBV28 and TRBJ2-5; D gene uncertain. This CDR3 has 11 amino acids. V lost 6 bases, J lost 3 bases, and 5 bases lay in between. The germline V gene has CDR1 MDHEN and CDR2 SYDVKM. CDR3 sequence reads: CASSLKETQYF. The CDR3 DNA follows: TGTGCCAGCAGCTTAAAAGAGACCCAGTACTTC.

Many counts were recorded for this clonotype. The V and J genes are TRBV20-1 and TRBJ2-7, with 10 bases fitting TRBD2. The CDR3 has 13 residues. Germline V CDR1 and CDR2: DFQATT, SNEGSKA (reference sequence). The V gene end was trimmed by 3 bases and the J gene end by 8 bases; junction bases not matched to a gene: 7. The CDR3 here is CSARLAGEGQQYF. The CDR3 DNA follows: TGCAGTGCTAGGCTAGCGGGAGAGGGGCAGCAGTACTTC.

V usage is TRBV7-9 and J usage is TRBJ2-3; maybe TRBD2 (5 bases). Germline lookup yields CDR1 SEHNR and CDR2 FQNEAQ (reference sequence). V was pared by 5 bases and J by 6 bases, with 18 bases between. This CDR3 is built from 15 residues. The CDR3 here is CASSQAEVAWDTQYF. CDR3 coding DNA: TGTGCCAGCAGCCAAGCGGAGGTAGCTTGGGATACGCAGTATTTT.

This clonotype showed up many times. Written as DNA, the CDR3 is TGTGCCAGCAGCTTTTTTCTGGGGGAGTCACCAGCTGGGGCCAACGTCCTGACTTTC. Encoded protein: CASSFFLGESPAGANVLTF. The chain is built from TRBV7-2 and TRBJ2-6; the D call may be TRBD1 or TRBD2 (5 bases each). This CDR3 region has 19 residues. CDR1 is SGHTA and CDR2 is FQGNSA in the germline V gene. Trimming took 3 bases from V and 2 from J, leaving 20 bases between them.

CDR3 nucleotide sequence: TGTGCCAGCAGTTACACTGGACTAGCGGTCCAAGAGACCCAGTACTTC. Its protein product is CASSYTGLAVQETQYF. The V and J genes are TRBV6-2 or TRBV6-3 and TRBJ2-5, with 10 positions matching TRBD2. Looked up from germline, CDR1 is MNHEY and CDR2 is SVGEGT. CDR3 size: 16 residues. V trimming: 2 bases; J trimming: 1 base; junction bases outside the gene matches: 4.

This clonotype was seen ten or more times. CDR3 DNA sequence: TGTGCCAGCAATACCCTGGGGGCCAACGAGCAGTACTTC. Encoded protein: CASNTLGANEQYF. The chain joins TRBV7-9 to TRBJ2-7; TRBD1 might be the D (6 bases). Germline assignment: CDR1 SEHNR and CDR2 FQNEAQ (reference sequence). The CDR3 loop spans 13 amino acids. V was shortened by 7 bases and J by 5 bases, with 15 bases between the two germline ends.

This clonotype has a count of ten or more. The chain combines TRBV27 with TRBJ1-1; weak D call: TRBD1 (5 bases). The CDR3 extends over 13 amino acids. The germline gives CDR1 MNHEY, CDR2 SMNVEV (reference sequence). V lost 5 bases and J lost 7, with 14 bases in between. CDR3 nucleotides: TGTGCCAGCAGTCTTGGGGCGCCAGGTGAAGCTTTCTTT. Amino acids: CASSLGAPGEAFF.

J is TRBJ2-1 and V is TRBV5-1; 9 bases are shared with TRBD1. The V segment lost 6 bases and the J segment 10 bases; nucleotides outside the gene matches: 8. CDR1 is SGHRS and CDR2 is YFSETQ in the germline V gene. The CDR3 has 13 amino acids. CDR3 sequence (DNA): TGCGCCAGCACCTTACAGGGGGCTCGAGAGCAGTTCTTC. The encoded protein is CASTLQGAREQFF. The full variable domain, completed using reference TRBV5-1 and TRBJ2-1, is KAGVTQTPRYLIKTRGQQVTLSCSPISGHRSVSWYQQTPGQGLQFLFEYFSETQRNKGNFPGRFSGRQFSNSRSEMNVSTLELGDSALYLCASTLQGAREQFFGPGTRLTVL.

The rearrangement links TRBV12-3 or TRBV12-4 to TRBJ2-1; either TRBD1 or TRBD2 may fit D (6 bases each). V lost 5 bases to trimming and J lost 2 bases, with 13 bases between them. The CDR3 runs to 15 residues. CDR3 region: CASSRGRGTYNEQFF. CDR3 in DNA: TGTGCCAGCAGTCGGGGGCGGGGTACCTACAATGAGCAGTTCTTC.

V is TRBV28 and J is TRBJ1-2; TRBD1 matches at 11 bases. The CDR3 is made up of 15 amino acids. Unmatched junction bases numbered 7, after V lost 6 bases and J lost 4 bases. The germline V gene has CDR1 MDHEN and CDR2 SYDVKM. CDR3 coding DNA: TGTGCCAGCAGCTATGGACAGGGGGCTTTCTATGGCTACACCTTC. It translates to CASSYGQGAFYGYTF.

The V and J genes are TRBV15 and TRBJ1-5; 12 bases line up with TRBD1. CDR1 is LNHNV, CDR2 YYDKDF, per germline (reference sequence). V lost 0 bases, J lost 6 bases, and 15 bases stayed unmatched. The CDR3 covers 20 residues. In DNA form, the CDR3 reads TGTGCCACCAGCAGAGATAGGGACAGGGGGCGCGTTGGATTTAGTCAGCCCCAGCATTTT. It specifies CATSRDRDRGRVGFSQPQHF.

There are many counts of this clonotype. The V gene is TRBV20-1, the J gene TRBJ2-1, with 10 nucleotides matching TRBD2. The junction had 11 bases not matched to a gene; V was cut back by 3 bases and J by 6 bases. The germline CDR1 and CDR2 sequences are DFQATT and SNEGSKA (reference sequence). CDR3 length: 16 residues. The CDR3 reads CSARGSSGSFGNEQFF. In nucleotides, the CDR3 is TGCAGTGCTAGGGGTTCTAGCGGGAGTTTCGGCAATGAGCAGTTCTTC.

The CDR3 spells CASSNRGPSSYEQYF. CDR3 bases: TGTGCCAGCAGTAACCGGGGGCCGAGCTCCTACGAGCAGTACTTC. The chain recombines TRBV27 with TRBJ2-7, with D possibly called TRBD1 or TRBD2 (6 bases each). The CDR3 totals 15 residues. Germline V CDR1 and CDR2: MNHEY, SMNVEV (reference sequence). Trimming took off 5 bases at V and 0 bases at J, with 14 bases between the two ends.